These 5 T cell receptor beta chains came from one sample sequenced in a study of T-cell reconstitution after alpha-beta-depleted transplantation in children. Using unique molecular identifiers, the investigators prepared the TCRbeta library. TCRdb independently ran MiXCR on the PCR reads; one entry per CDR3 protein. The data hold 200,000 or so distinct CDR3 sequences, with roughly 6.3% observed a single time. The source was PBMCs, collected before TCRalphabeta/CD19-depleted stem cell transplant. The origin of the receptors is a girl in the first two years of life with combined immunodeficiency, due to receive a stem cell transplant.

This clonotype was seen only a few times. The chain joins TRBV6-5 to TRBJ2-2, with 9 bases aligning to TRBD1. J was trimmed by 6 bases and V by 0 bases; bases with no gene match: 5. Looked up from germline, CDR1 is MNHEY and CDR2 is SVGAGI. The CDR3 has 16 amino acids. The CDR3 coding sequence is TGTGCCAGCAGTTACTCCCGCCGACAGGGGGCCGGGGAGCTGTTTTTT. Encoded protein: CASSYSRRQGAGELFF.

The table lists this clonotype with many counts. CDR3 sequence: CASSPRGFYNEQFF. The CDR3 DNA reads TGCGCCAGCAGCCCGCGCGGTTTCTACAATGAGCAGTTCTTC. The chain has TRBV4-3 and TRBJ2-1; D is unclear. Germline V gene data show CDR1 as LGHNA and CDR2 as YSLEER. The CDR3 sequence is 14 residues long. V gave up 4 bases and J gave up 3 bases, with 10 bases separating them.

Note on this clonotype: Because the CDR3 is missing its conserved closing phenylalanine or tryptophan, this is likely a read error. The chain uses TRBV5-4 and TRBJ2-2; the D is unclear. CDR1 is SGHNT, CDR2 YYREEE, per germline (reference sequence). The CDR3 covers 14 residues. The CDR3 DNA follows: TGTGCCATCAGCCTTTTGATGATCTCCGGGGAGCTGTTTTGT. Its translation: CAISLLMISGELFC.

The sample holds many counts of this clonotype. The V and J genes are TRBV29-1 and TRBJ2-5; D is ambiguous. Between the trimmed V and J ends, which lost 2 bases and 5 bases, there was a span of 3 bases. The V gene's germline CDR1 is SQVTM and CDR2 ANQGSEA. CDR3 length equals 10 residues. The CDR3 DNA follows: TGCAGCGTTGAATGGGAGACCCAGTACTTC. Translated: CSVEWETQYF. Full variable domain (missing parts from reference TRBV29-1 and TRBJ2-5): SAVISQKPSRDICQRGTSLTIQCQVDSQVTMMFWYRQQPGQSLTLIATANQGSEATYESGFVIDKFPISRPNLTFSTLTVSNMSPEDSSIYLCSVEWETQYFGPGTRLLVL.

This clonotype is a singleton in its sample. V and J are TRBV28 and TRBJ2-1, with unresolved D. V lost 10 bases, J lost 5 bases, and 15 bases lay in between. The germline gives CDR1 MDHEN, CDR2 SYDVKM. The CDR3 runs to 13 residues. CDR3 in DNA: TGTGCCACCATTTATTTTATCGACAATGAGCAGTTCTTC. Translating gives CATIYFIDNEQFF.